These 26 T cell receptor beta chains were sequenced from one sample in a study of blood T cell repertoires in COVID-19 (TCRdb year 2020). Libraries were built with the immunoSEQ multiplex PCR assay. TCRdb re-hosts the immuneACCESS table, in-frame sequences only. Its copies lack some clones; in the studies checked, an unresolved V gene accounts for under half of them, and the cause for the rest is not known. The sample data list roughly 250,000 clones, and about 88% of these were observed just once. The top ten hold roughly 2% of the sample. The sample consisted of peripheral blood. These receptors all stem from a woman aged 35 to 49 who had recovered from COVID-19.

The chain has TRBV15 and TRBJ2-1; D is perhaps TRBD1 (5 bases). This CDR3 contains 14 residues. The germline V and J ends were trimmed by 1 base and 3 bases, with 7 bases remaining between them. Germline assignment: CDR1 LNHNV and CDR2 YYDKDF (reference sequence). The CDR3 is CATSRAGYYNEQFF. CDR3 nucleotides: TGTGCCACCAGCAGAGCAGGGTACTACAATGAGCAGTTCTTC.

The V and J genes are TRBV3-1 (or the pseudogene TRBV3-2) and TRBJ1-2; 8 bases are a match to TRBD1. The ends lost 1 base at V and 7 bases at J; junction bases unmatched: 5. Germline V gives CDR1 LGHDT, CDR2 YNNKEL (reference sequence). The CDR3 is 14 amino acids. The CDR3 here is CASSQVTGGGGYTF. Here the CDR3 DNA reads TGTGCCAGCAGCCAAGTTACAGGGGGTGGTGGCTACACCTTC.

The chain has TRBV19 and TRBJ1-2, with D uncertain. Germline V gene data show CDR1 as LNHDA and CDR2 as SQIVND (reference sequence). The V gene lost 2 bases and the J gene lost 4 bases, with 14 bases spanning the gap. The CDR3 loop spans 15 amino acids. CDR3 loop: CASSIIAGEFYGYTF. The CDR3 region has the DNA TGTGCCAGTAGTATAATCGCCGGGGAATTCTATGGCTACACCTTC.

This sequence joins TRBV5-4 and TRBJ2-1, with D maybe TRBD2 (5 bases). Trimming left V 3 bases short and J 3 bases short, with 16 bases between. There are 16 residues in the CDR3. The germline V gene has CDR1 SGHNT and CDR2 YYREEE (reference sequence). For the CDR3, the DNA is TGTGCCAGCAGCTCCGGTGGGAGAGCCTTCTACAATGAGCAGTTCTTC. Translation gives CASSSGGRAFYNEQFF. Combining the CDR3 with reference TRBV5-4 and TRBJ2-1 gives the whole variable domain ETGVTQSPTHLIKTRGQQVTLRCSSQSGHNTVSWYQQALGQGPQFIFQYYREEENGRGNFPPRFSGLQFPNYSSELNVNALELDDSALYLCASSSGGRAFYNEQFFGPGTRLTVL.

V usage is TRBV10-3 and J usage is TRBJ1-5, with 7 bases lining up with TRBD1. Per germline, CDR1 ENHRY and CDR2 SYGVKD. The V gene end was trimmed by 3 bases and the J gene end by 3 bases; junction bases not matched to a gene: 11. The length of the CDR3 is 17 residues. CDR3: CAISDTGAGNSNQPQHF. DNA of the CDR3: TGTGCCATCAGTGACACAGGGGCCGGTAACTCCAATCAGCCCCAGCATTTT.

This chain connects TRBV6-4 to TRBJ1-2, with D maybe TRBD1 (6 bases). The germline V gene encodes CDR1 MRHNA and CDR2 SNTAGT. The length of the CDR3 is 13 residues. Trimming stripped 2 bases from V and 8 bases from J, with 12 bases between. The chain's CDR3 is CASSDGGARGYTF. The CDR3 DNA is TGTGCCAGCAGTGACGGGGGCGCAAGGGGCTACACCTTC.

The chain recombines TRBV5-1 with TRBJ2-7; 8 bases are a match to TRBD1. Germline lookup yields CDR1 SGHRS and CDR2 YFSETQ. Unmatched junction bases numbered 4, after V lost 3 bases and J lost 2 bases. There are 14 residues in the CDR3. The CDR3 here is CASSYGQGAYEQYF. CDR3 in DNA: TGCGCCAGCAGCTACGGACAGGGCGCCTACGAGCAGTACTTC.

This clone was seen a handful of times. V and J are TRBV4-3 and TRBJ2-1; 8 bases are a match to TRBD2. The V and J ends lost 1 base and 12 bases, in that order; junction bases with no gene match: 11. The CDR3 has 15 amino acids. Germline V gene lookup returns CDR1 LGHNA and CDR2 YSLEER. The CDR3 sequence is CASSQVGAAAGVQFF. CDR3 bases: TGCGCCAGCAGCCAAGTGGGGGCGGCAGCGGGGGTGCAGTTCTTC.

This chain joins TRBV6-4 and TRBJ2-1, with 12 bases lining up with TRBD2. V lost 5 bases to trimming and J lost 4 bases; unmatched junction nucleotides: 0. Looked up from germline, CDR1 is MRHNA and CDR2 is SNTAGT. CDR3 length: 14 amino acids. CDR3 bases: TGTGCCAGCAGTCTAGCGGGGGGGTACAATGAGCAGTTCTTC. This encodes CASSLAGGYNEQFF.

The chain uses TRBV12-3 or TRBV12-4 and TRBJ1-5; D not certain. The ends were cut back, 6 bases at V and 7 bases at J, with 10 bases in the middle. This CDR3 comprises 12 residues. DNA for the CDR3: TGTGCCAGCAGCCATAATAGACAGCCCCAGCATTTT. The encoded protein is CASSHNRQPQHF.

This chain links TRBV28 with TRBJ1-2; 10 nucleotides align to TRBD1. CDR1 MDHEN and CDR2 SYDVKM come from the germline V gene. V was clipped by 8 bases and J by 4 bases; unmatched bases: 7. The CDR3 covers 14 residues. Here the CDR3 reads CASETGGDFYGYTF. The CDR3 region has the DNA TGTGCCAGCGAGACAGGGGGCGACTTCTATGGCTACACCTTC.

This sequence joins TRBV7-3 and TRBJ2-1; TRBD2 matches at 15 bases. Germline values: CDR1 SGHTA, CDR2 FQGTGA. The V segment lost 2 bases and the J segment 6 bases; nucleotides outside the gene matches: 14. The CDR3 extends over 20 amino acids. The chain's CDR3 is CASSLGGLAGGSSYGNEQFF. Here the CDR3 DNA reads TGTGCCAGCAGCTTAGGAGGACTAGCGGGGGGGTCCTCTTATGGCAATGAGCAGTTCTTC.

This chain joins TRBV28 and TRBJ1-4, with a weak D call TRBD1 (5 bases). The CDR3 length is 16 residues. The germline gives CDR1 MDHEN, CDR2 SYDVKM. V lost 3 bases to trimming and J lost 6 bases, with 17 bases between them. In DNA, the CDR3 is TGTGCCAGCAGTTTTCCTCTACCAGGGATAGATGAAAAACTGTTTTTT. Amino acid sequence: CASSFPLPGIDEKLFF. The variable domain in full, with the rest retrieved from reference TRBV28 and TRBJ1-4, is DVKVTQSSRYLVKRTGEKVFLECVQDMDHENMFWYRQDPGLGLRLIYFSYDVKMKEKGDIPEGYSVSREKKERFSLILESASTNQTSMYLCASSFPLPGIDEKLFFGSGTQLSVL.

The gene calls are TRBV15 and TRBJ2-2, with TRBD1 identical over 7 bases. CDR1 and CDR2 from the germline V gene are LNHNV and YYDKDF (reference sequence). The CDR3 is made up of 16 amino acids. Trimming cost V 6 bases and J 5 bases; bases outside gene matches: 12. CDR3 in amino acids: CATRTPRQGSTGELFF. As DNA, the CDR3 is TGTGCCACCAGAACACCCCGACAGGGTTCGACCGGGGAGCTGTTTTTT.

V is TRBV5-4 and J is TRBJ1-3; 7 positions match TRBD1. The CDR3 covers 14 residues. The V and J ends lost 4 bases and 4 bases, in that order; junction bases with no gene match: 5. Germline CDR1 is SGHNT and CDR2 is YYREEE (reference sequence). DNA of the CDR3: TGTGCCAGCAGCCCCGGGACAGCAGGAAACACCATATATTTT. This codes for CASSPGTAGNTIYF.

A remark on this clone: Its ends do not fully match the called genes, so a read error is possible. V usage is TRBV7-7 and J usage is TRBJ2-3; no reliable D call. Germline V gives CDR1 SSHAT, CDR2 FNYEAQ (reference sequence). This CDR3 contains 13 residues. CDR3 sequence reads: CASSLVAGDTQYF. CDR3 bases: TGTGCTAGCAGCTTAGTAGCTGGCGATACGCAGTATTTT. Using reference TRBV7-7 and TRBJ2-3 for the parts outside the CDR3, the full variable domain is GAGVSQSPRYKVTKRGQDVTLRCDPISSHATLYWYQQALGQGPEFLTYFNYEAQPDKSGLPSDRFSAERPEGSISTLTIQRTEQRDSAMYRCASSLVAGDTQYFGPGTRLTVL.

The chain is built from TRBV30 and TRBJ2-7, with TRBD1 matching 8 bases. CDR1 and CDR2 from the germline V gene are GTSNPN and SVGIG (reference sequence). CDR3 length equals 15 residues. With 3 bases clipped from V and 3 bases from J, the junction kept 10 bases outside the gene matches. CDR3 residues: CAWSLTHGTGYEQYF. The CDR3 DNA sequence: TGTGCCTGGAGCCTCACTCACGGGACAGGCTACGAGCAGTACTTC. The variable domain in full, with the rest retrieved from reference TRBV30 and TRBJ2-7, is SQTIHQWPATLVQPVGSPLSLECTVEGTSNPNLYWYRQAAGRGLQLLFYSVGIGQISSEVPQNLSASRPQDRQFILSSKKLLLSDSGFYLCAWSLTHGTGYEQYFGPGTRLTVT.

This chain links TRBV18 with TRBJ2-7; 8 nucleotides align to TRBD1. With V trimmed by 7 bases and J by 6 bases, 5 bases remained unmatched. The CDR3 length is 12 residues. The germline V gene encodes CDR1 KGHSH and CDR2 LQKENI. Here the CDR3 DNA reads TGTGCCAGCTTAGCAGGGGGCGGCGAGCAGTACTTC. Translating it yields CASLAGGGEQYF.

This rearrangement joins TRBV7-2 to TRBJ2-2, with D possibly TRBD2 on 6 matching bases. CDR1 is SGHTA, CDR2 FQGNSA, per germline. There are 17 residues in the CDR3. V dropped 4 bases and J dropped 3 bases, with 18 bases sitting between them. The CDR3 reads CASSSTKRARDTGELFF. The CDR3 nucleotides are TGTGCCAGCAGCTCGACAAAGCGGGCCCGAGACACCGGGGAGCTGTTTTTT.

The CDR3 DNA reads TGTGCCTGGAGTCTAACAGATAACTATGGCTACACCTTC. Its protein product is CAWSLTDNYGYTF. This chain uses TRBV30 with TRBJ1-2; D gene ambiguous. Per the germline V gene, CDR1 is GTSNPN and CDR2 is SVGIG (reference sequence). The CDR3 spans 13 residues. V gave up 2 bases and J gave up 1 base, with 8 bases separating them.

The gene calls are TRBV14 and TRBJ2-1; the D gene is possibly TRBD2 (6 bases). Germline loops: CDR1 SGHDN, CDR2 FVKESK. The CDR3 loop spans 15 amino acids. V lost 6 bases to trimming and J lost 0 bases, with 12 bases between them. CDR3 protein: CASSLRDFSYNEQFF. Here the CDR3 DNA reads TGTGCCAGCAGTCTCCGGGACTTCTCCTACAATGAGCAGTTCTTC.

This clone was detected only a few times. V gene TRBV5-1 combines with J gene TRBJ1-2, with D unresolved. The CDR3 has 15 residues. V lost 2 bases to trimming and J lost 2 bases, with 13 bases between them. In germline, CDR1 is SGHRS, CDR2 YFSETQ. The CDR3 DNA reads TGCGCCAGCAGCTTACACCCTGAACTAAACTATGGCTACACCTTC. Protein product: CASSLHPELNYGYTF.

This clone was recorded only once. The chain employs TRBV30 and TRBJ1-2; 7 bases are a match to TRBD1. J lost 2 bases, V lost 2 bases, and 8 bases had no gene match. CDR1 and CDR2 from the germline V gene are GTSNPN and SVGIG (reference sequence). This CDR3 is 15 amino acids long. Here the CDR3 DNA reads TGTGCCTGGAGTCGAACAGGGGTTTTCAACTATGGCTACACCTTC. This sequence encodes CAWSRTGVFNYGYTF.

In this sample, this clone turned up once. The rearrangement joins TRBV29-1 to TRBJ2-1; possible D gene TRBD2, 6 bases. Trimming stripped 7 bases from V and 4 bases from J, with 11 bases between. CDR3 length: 12 residues. Germline V CDR1 and CDR2: SQVTM, ANQGSEA. This chain's CDR3 is CSAVGGYNEQFF. CDR3 sequence (DNA): TGCAGCGCCGTGGGGGGATACAATGAGCAGTTCTTC.

V gene TRBV9 combines with J gene TRBJ2-1; TRBD2 agrees at 8 bases. CDR3 length equals 16 residues. Germline CDR1 is SGDLS and CDR2 is YYNGEE. Germline trimming cut 1 base from V and 0 bases from J; bases unmatched to any gene: 3. CDR3: CASSVSSGGSYNEQFF. The CDR3 DNA reads as TGTGCCAGCAGCGTATCGAGCGGGGGCTCCTACAATGAGCAGTTCTTC.

This chain joins TRBV27 and TRBJ2-7; 7 nucleotides align to TRBD1. The V gene end was trimmed by 3 bases and the J gene end by 6 bases; junction bases not matched to a gene: 2. The CDR3 totals 12 residues. CDR1 and CDR2 from the germline V gene are MNHEY and SMNVEV (reference sequence). CDR3 in DNA: TGTGCCAGCAGTTTCCCAGGGGGCGAGCAGTACTTC. Its protein is CASSFPGGEQYF.